Presented here are 2 T cell receptor beta chains from one specimen sequenced in a study of cytomegalovirus exposure and HLA in healthy donors. A multiplex PCR was run with 60 Vbeta primers and 13 Jbeta primers. The table came from immunoSEQ multiplex PCR; TCRdb's copy has only in-frame clones and leaves some out. The table includes about 170,000 clones, 65% to 75% detected once. The sample taken for sequencing was PBMCs. The receptors stem from a girl under 18 in good health and CMV-seronegative.

This chain joins TRBV5-1 and TRBJ1-1; 7 bases fit TRBD1. J was trimmed by 11 bases and V by 6 bases; bases with no gene match: 16. Germline CDR1 SGHRS, CDR2 YFSETQ. The CDR3 is 14 residues long. The CDR3 reads CASTDTRQGTTAFF. In nucleotides, the CDR3 is TGCGCCAGCACCGATACTCGACAGGGAACAACGGCTTTCTTT.

The chain combines TRBV27 with TRBJ1-1, with 9 bases fitting TRBD1. After removal of 5 bases from V and 10 bases from J, the junction contained 8 bases not matched to a gene. Per germline, CDR1 MNHEY and CDR2 SMNVEV (reference sequence). The CDR3 length is 13 residues. The CDR3 loop reads CASSPTGGMGAFF. The CDR3 region has the DNA TGTGCCAGCAGTCCAACAGGGGGCATGGGAGCTTTCTTT.